This passage covers 8 T cell receptor beta chains from one sample sequenced in a study of T cell responses to AZD1222 COVID-19 vaccine. Assay used: immunoSEQ multiplex PCR; TCRdb lists only in-frame clones, some missing. The data show roughly 140,000 clones, 88% seen once. The starting material was peripheral blood, obtained 28 days after the second AZD1222 dose. The receptor source for this set is an adult who received the AZD1222 COVID-19 vaccine.

The chain combines TRBV7-2 with TRBJ2-7; 7 nucleotides line up with TRBD2. This CDR3 spans 16 amino acids. The ends lost 5 bases at V and 4 bases at J; junction bases unmatched: 14. Germline CDR1 SGHTA, CDR2 FQGNSA. The CDR3 reads CASSRTSLGGMYEQYF. The CDR3 DNA sequence: TGTGCCAGCAGCCGGACTAGTCTTGGGGGGATGTACGAGCAGTACTTC.

This clone was detected ten times or more. This chain joins TRBV5-1 and TRBJ2-7; D not resolved. The V and J ends lost 0 bases and 4 bases respectively, with 8 bases between them. Germline lookup yields CDR1 SGHRS and CDR2 YFSETQ. The CDR3 is made up of 13 amino acids. The CDR3 protein is CASSLALVYEQYF. CDR3 sequence (DNA): TGCGCCAGCAGCTTGGCTTTGGTTTACGAGCAGTACTTC.

The chain links TRBV29-1 to TRBJ1-1; tentative D call: TRBD1 (6 bases). The CDR3 runs 14 residues. Trimming removed 4 bases from V and 8 bases from J, with 20 bases in between. Germline V gene lookup returns CDR1 SQVTM and CDR2 ANQGSEA. CDR3 sequence: CSVGSRGWGGEAFF. The DNA of the CDR3 is TGCAGCGTTGGTTCCAGGGGATGGGGCGGGGAAGCTTTCTTT.

V and J are TRBV7-9 and TRBJ1-1; TRBD1 is a possible D gene (6 bases). Germline V gives CDR1 SEHNR, CDR2 FQNEAQ (reference sequence). The CDR3 has 14 residues. Trimming cost V 3 bases and J 3 bases, with 11 bases left between them. The CDR3 reads CASSLRGQDTEAFF. CDR3 DNA sequence: TGTGCCAGCAGCTTGAGGGGACAAGACACTGAAGCTTTCTTT.

The chain combines TRBV2 with TRBJ2-7, with 7 bases fitting TRBD1. V trimming: 5 bases; J trimming: 6 bases; junction bases outside the gene matches: 13. The germline gives CDR1 SNHLY, CDR2 FYNNEI. The CDR3 has 15 residues. The CDR3 loop reads CASSLNGQAYFEQYF. The CDR3 DNA follows: TGTGCCAGCAGTCTAAATGGACAGGCCTACTTCGAGCAGTACTTC.

For this clone: Other nucleotide sequences from this sample produce the same CDR3. V is TRBV7-2 and J is TRBJ1-5, with unresolved D. The length of the CDR3 is 12 residues. In germline, CDR1 is SGHTA, CDR2 FQGNSA. V was pared by 5 bases and J by 5 bases, with 7 bases between. The DNA for the CDR3 is TGTGCCAGCAGCCTCGATGATCAGCCCCAGCATTTT. Protein: CASSLDDQPQHF.

The chain combines TRBV12-3 or TRBV12-4 with TRBJ1-2, with D unresolved. V lost 7 bases and J 4 bases, leaving 7 bases between the germline ends. The CDR3 consists of 11 residues. The DNA of the CDR3 is TGTGCCAGCAATAATGGCTATGGCTACACCTTC. It yields the protein CASNNGYGYTF.

The V gene is TRBV9, the J gene TRBJ1-6; D unclear. Trimming took 3 bases from V and 7 from J, leaving 14 bases between them. This CDR3 region has 15 residues. Germline loops: CDR1 SGDLS, CDR2 YYNGEE. In DNA, the CDR3 is TGTGCCAGCAGCGAGGAGGCCTCGCGGAATTCACCCCTCCACTTT. Translated: CASSEEASRNSPLHF.